A selection of T cell receptor beta chains follows, all from one sample in a study of T cells after yellow fever vaccination. TCRdb processed the 5' RACE reads anew with MiXCR; each CDR3 protein has one entry. This sample has some 560,000 distinct CDR3 sequences; about a sixth occur once, and the top ten carry around a sixth. The material was PBMCs, obtained more than 4 days after the first yellow fever vaccination. The receptors stem from a man aged 18 to 30 who received the YFV17D yellow fever vaccine. Both conserved end residues are part of each CDR3. D genes are given only for firm matches. Clone size, where shown, is once, few, many, or a class for clones that have expanded.

CDR3 protein	CDR3 DNA	D gene	J gene	CDR3 length	clone size	V gene
CSASHRGTTDTQYF	TGCAGTGCTAGTCACAGGGGAACCACAGATACGCAGTATTTT	TRBD1	TRBJ2-3	14	NA	TRBV20-1
CASSPISQGGTTEAFF	TGTGCCAGCAGCCCCATCAGTCAGGGGGGGACCACTGAAGCTTTCTTT	TRBD1	TRBJ1-1	16	NA	TRBV7-8
CSAGGAGGVGETQYF	TGCAGTGCAGGAGGGGCGGGGGGGGTCGGGGAGACCCAGTACTTC	TRBD2	TRBJ2-5	15	NA	TRBV20-1
CSAREGWNTEAFF	TGCAGTGCTAGGGAAGGGTGGAACACTGAAGCTTTCTTT	NA	TRBJ1-1	13	many	TRBV20-1
CASLRASGGNEQFF	TGTGCCAGCCTCAGGGCTAGCGGGGGGAATGAGCAGTTCTTC	TRBD2	TRBJ2-1	14	NA	TRBV6-1
CAISEAELAGGSSGANVLTF	TGTGCCATCAGTGAGGCGGAACTAGCGGGGGGTAGCTCTGGGGCCAACGTCCTGACTTTC	TRBD2	TRBJ2-6	20	NA	TRBV10-3
CASSLILGGKLFF	TGTGCCAGCAGCCTCATCCTCGGAGGAAAACTGTTTTTT	NA	TRBJ1-4	13	NA	TRBV7-2
CATTATGTYGKTQYF	TGTGCCACCACGGCAACAGGGACTTATGGAAAGACCCAGTACTTC	NA	TRBJ2-5	15	NA	TRBV3-1
CASAGGFNVLTF	TGTGCCAGCGCCGGGGGGTTCAACGTCCTGACTTTC	TRBD2	TRBJ2-6	12	few	TRBV28
CASSSVTEFMVQYF	TGTGCCAGCAGTTCGGTGACCGAGTTCATGGTTCAGTACTTC	NA	TRBJ2-4	14	NA	TRBV7-9
CASSRGQSRGYTF	TGTGCCAGCAGCCGGGGGCAGTCTCGTGGCTACACCTTC	NA	TRBJ1-2	13	NA	TRBV6-1
CASSSQRGLGYGYTF	TGTGCCAGCAGCTCCCAACGGGGGCTTGGCTATGGCTACACCTTC	NA	TRBJ1-2	15	NA	TRBV7-8
CSVGRPGQGQIKPQHF	TGCAGCGTGGGGAGACCGGGACAGGGGCAAATCAAGCCCCAGCATTTT	TRBD1	TRBJ1-5	16	few	TRBV29-1
CASSLGTAIEKLFF	TGTGCCAGCAGTCTCGGGACAGCCATTGAAAAACTGTTTTTT	TRBD1	TRBJ1-4	14	NA	TRBV12-3/TRBV12-4
CASSQESTSNTEAFF	TGCGCCAGCAGCCAAGAGAGCACATCGAACACTGAAGCTTTCTTT	NA	TRBJ1-1	15	NA	TRBV4-1
CASSNGQGVKDTEAFF	TGTGCCAGTAGTAACGGACAGGGGGTGAAGGACACTGAAGCTTTCTTT	TRBD1	TRBJ1-1	16	NA	TRBV19
CASSYGVAGQETQYF	TGTGCCAGCAGTTATGGGGTAGCGGGGCAAGAGACCCAGTACTTC	TRBD2	TRBJ2-5	15	few	TRBV6-5
CASSLGNRGREEKLFF	TGTGCCAGCAGCTTAGGAAACAGGGGAAGAGAGGAAAAACTGTTTTTT	TRBD1	TRBJ1-4	16	NA	TRBV11-2
CASRSGGQNTEAFF	TGCGCCAGCAGGTCTGGTGGGCAGAACACTGAAGCTTTCTTT	NA	TRBJ1-1	14	NA	TRBV5-1
CASSSRTSTNEKLFF	TGCGCCAGCAGCTCCAGGACATCGACTAATGAAAAACTGTTTTTT	NA	TRBJ1-4	15	NA	TRBV4-1
CASSLPRLAGTSSTDTQYF	TGTGCCAGCAGCTTACCCCGACTAGCGGGGACCTCCTCCACAGATACGCAGTATTTT	TRBD2	TRBJ2-3	19	few	TRBV11-1
CASSLALLAGGQLGELFF	TGTGCCAGCAGTTTAGCGCTACTAGCGGGGGGTCAACTTGGGGAGCTGTTTTTT	TRBD2	TRBJ2-2	18	few	TRBV12-3/TRBV12-4
CASTPGMWEGVYGYTF	TGTGCCAGCACCCCTGGAATGTGGGAGGGGGTCTATGGCTACACCTTC	NA	TRBJ1-2	16	few	TRBV6-9
CASSPPGGTNQPQHF	TGTGCCAGCAGCCCACCGGGGGGGACGAACCAGCCCCAGCATTTT	NA	TRBJ1-5	15	NA	TRBV7-9
CASSRGQGGETQYF	TGTGCCAGCTCACGAGGACAGGGGGGAGAGACCCAGTACTTC	TRBD1	TRBJ2-5	14	NA	TRBV18
CASSPLREGEQYF	TGTGCCAGCTCACCGTTAAGGGAGGGAGAGCAGTACTTC	TRBD2	TRBJ2-7	13	NA	TRBV18
CATAIRGNRRRDYGYTF	TGTGCCACCGCTATCCGTGGAAACAGACGACGAGACTATGGCTACACCTTC	NA	TRBJ1-2	17	few	TRBV6-2/TRBV6-3
CASSLEAGGRTQYF	TGTGCCAGCAGCTTAGAGGCAGGGGGCCGGACCCAGTACTTC	TRBD1	TRBJ2-5	14	few	TRBV13
CASSLSWRTEAFF	TGTGCCAGCAGCTTGTCCTGGAGGACTGAAGCTTTCTTT	NA	TRBJ1-1	13	once	TRBV5-5
CASSRQGGYTF	TGTGCCAGCTCACGGCAGGGTGGCTACACCTTC	NA	TRBJ1-2	11	NA	TRBV18
CSAIGTGNEKLFF	TGCAGTGCGATCGGGACAGGGAATGAAAAACTGTTTTTT	TRBD1	TRBJ1-4	13	NA	TRBV20-1
CASSYSAGGLRSALYEQFF	TGTGCCAGCAGTTACTCGGCGGGGGGGCTTAGAAGTGCTTTATATGAGCAGTTCTTC	TRBD2	TRBJ2-1	19	few	TRBV6-5
CASSRRDRGDSGNIQYF	TGTGCCAGCAGCCGGAGGGACAGGGGGGACTCAGGAAACATTCAGTACTTC	TRBD1	TRBJ2-4	17	few	TRBV5-6
CASSLGFSGGSSYEQYF	TGCGCCAGCAGCTTGGGTTTTAGCGGGGGGTCCTCCTACGAGCAGTACTTC	TRBD2	TRBJ2-7	17	NA	TRBV5-1
CASSYDRTVAKNIQYF	TGTGCCAGCAGCTACGACAGGACCGTAGCCAAAAACATTCAGTACTTC	NA	TRBJ2-4	16	few	TRBV7-9
CASKGIMNTEAFF	TGTGCCAGCAAAGGGATCATGAACACTGAAGCTTTCTTT	NA	TRBJ1-1	13	few	TRBV6-5
CASTTGQGTYEQYF	TGTGCCAGTACTACGGGACAGGGGACCTACGAGCAGTACTTC	TRBD1	TRBJ2-7	14	NA	TRBV19
CASSPLGRGANTGELFF	TGTGCCAGCAGTCCCCTCGGGAGGGGAGCGAACACCGGGGAGCTGTTTTTT	TRBD2	TRBJ2-2	17	NA	TRBV12-3/TRBV12-4
CASSDHRLAGAQTQYF	TGCGCCAGCAGCGACCACCGACTAGCGGGGGCCCAGACCCAGTACTTC	TRBD2	TRBJ2-5	16	NA	TRBV5-1
CSVVGIWAFTDTQYF	TGCAGCGTTGTTGGTATCTGGGCGTTCACAGATACGCAGTATTTT	NA	TRBJ2-3	15	NA	TRBV29-1
CASSSRDRGLNEQFF	TGTGCCAGCAGCTCCAGAGACAGGGGGCTGAATGAGCAGTTCTTC	TRBD1	TRBJ2-1	15	NA	TRBV7-4
CASSFYYGTEETQYF	TGTGCCAGCAGTTTCTACTACGGGACAGAAGAGACCCAGTACTTC	TRBD1	TRBJ2-5	15	few	TRBV6-2/TRBV6-3
CASSFNTRPTDTQYF	TGCGCCAGCAGCTTTAACACCCGCCCCACAGATACGCAGTATTTT	NA	TRBJ2-3	15	NA	TRBV5-1
CAISEHLSTSGTDTQYF	TGTGCCATCAGTGAGCATCTCTCAACTAGCGGTACAGATACGCAGTATTTT	TRBD2	TRBJ2-3	17	NA	TRBV10-3
CASREGLQVGYGYTF	TGTGCCAGCAGGGAGGGTTTGCAGGTTGGCTATGGCTACACCTTC	NA	TRBJ1-2	15	NA	TRBV27
CATTIGETQYF	TGTGCCACCACGATAGGAGAGACCCAGTACTTC	NA	TRBJ2-5	11	few	TRBV27
CASSPWQGPTYQETQYF	TGCGCCAGCAGCCCCTGGCAGGGACCCACGTACCAAGAGACCCAGTACTTC	NA	TRBJ2-5	17	NA	TRBV5-1
CASSYTKGVRQPQHF	TGTGCCAGCAGTTACACTAAGGGCGTTCGGCAGCCCCAGCATTTT	NA	TRBJ1-5	15	few	TRBV6-5